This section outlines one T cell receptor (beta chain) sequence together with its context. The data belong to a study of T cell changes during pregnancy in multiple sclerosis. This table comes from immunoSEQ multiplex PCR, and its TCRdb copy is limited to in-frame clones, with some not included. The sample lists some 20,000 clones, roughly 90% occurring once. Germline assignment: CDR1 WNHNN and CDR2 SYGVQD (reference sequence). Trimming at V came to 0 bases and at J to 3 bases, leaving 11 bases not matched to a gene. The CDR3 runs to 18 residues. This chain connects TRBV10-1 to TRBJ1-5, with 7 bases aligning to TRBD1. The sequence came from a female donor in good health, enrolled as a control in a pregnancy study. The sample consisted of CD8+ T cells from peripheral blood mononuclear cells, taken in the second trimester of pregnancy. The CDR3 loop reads CASSESVLGDSLNQPQHF. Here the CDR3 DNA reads TGCGCCAGCAGTGAGTCCGTACTAGGGGACAGCCTCAATCAGCCCCAGCATTTT.